The next 7 T cell receptor beta chains were all read from a single sample in a study of T cell responses to AZD1222 COVID-19 vaccine (dated by TCRdb to the early 2020s). Library preparation was by the immunoSEQ multiplex PCR assay. In its TCRdb copy, this immuneACCESS table keeps in-frame sequences only and misses some clones. Where compared with another copy, unresolved V genes explain less than half of these, and the others have no known cause. In all, the sample holds approximately 89,000 clones, and approximately 91% of those were seen once. The biggest ten clones account for roughly 2.8% of the sample. The sample's time point label is to be understood as: baseline before first vaccination. The sample was peripheral blood, taken on day 0 of AZD1222 vaccination. The receptor source for this set is an adult in good health.

The chain carries TRBV9 and TRBJ1-2; the match to TRBD1 covers 7 bases. The CDR3 is made up of 15 amino acids. Germline CDR1 reads SGDLS; CDR2 reads YYNGEE. The trim removed 4 bases at V and 1 base at J, leaving 7 bases unmatched. The CDR3 DNA is TGTGCCAGCAGCCTCCGGGACAGCGGTAACTATGGCTACACCTTC. Protein sequence: CASSLRDSGNYGYTF.

The genes are TRBV4-3 and TRBJ1-2, with TRBD1 as a possible D gene (5 bases). The CDR3 runs to 14 residues. V was shortened by 0 bases and J by 4 bases, with 9 bases between the two germline ends. Per germline, CDR1 LGHNA and CDR2 YSLEER. The CDR3 nucleotides are TGCGCCAGCAGCCAAGATCGGGGCAGCTATGGCTACACCTTC. Translated: CASSQDRGSYGYTF.

V usage is TRBV10-2 and J usage is TRBJ2-7; D ambiguous. In germline, CDR1 is WSHSY, CDR2 SAAADI. Trimming shortened V by 8 bases and J by 5 bases, and 10 bases separated the two germline ends. The CDR3 consists of 11 residues. The CDR3 loop is CASSAVNEQYF. The CDR3 DNA follows: TGCGCCAGCTCCGCGGTCAACGAGCAGTACTTC.

The rearrangement links TRBV2 to TRBJ1-1, with D possibly matching TRBD1 (6 bases). CDR1 and CDR2 from the germline V gene are SNHLY and FYNNEI. Between the trimmed V and J ends, which lost 6 bases and 3 bases, there was a span of 17 bases. The CDR3 is 15 residues long. CDR3 sequence reads: CASRPDRGTYTEAFF. DNA for the CDR3: TGTGCCAGCAGGCCGGATCGGGGGACATACACTGAAGCTTTCTTT.

The V call is TRBV19, the J call TRBJ1-6; 9 nucleotides match TRBD1. The length of the CDR3 is 14 residues. V was pared by 9 bases and J by 10 bases, with 10 bases of the junction left unmatched. Germline-derived CDR1 and CDR2 are LNHDA and SQIVND (reference sequence). CDR3 protein: CASQGQGRNSPLHF. CDR3 bases: TGTGCCAGCCAGGGACAGGGAAGAAACTCACCCCTCCACTTT.

The rearrangement links TRBV5-1 to TRBJ2-3, with 9 bases matching TRBD2. Per germline, CDR1 SGHRS and CDR2 YFSETQ. CDR3 length equals 16 residues. With 4 bases clipped from V and 6 bases from J, the junction kept 12 bases outside the gene matches. The CDR3 sequence: CASSPVLAGEVDTQYF. The CDR3 DNA reads TGCGCCAGCAGCCCGGTCTTAGCGGGGGAGGTGGATACGCAGTATTTT.

This chain uses TRBV5-8 with TRBJ1-4, with 8 bases lining up with TRBD1. This CDR3 region has 16 residues. The trim removed 0 bases at V and 8 bases at J, leaving 9 bases unmatched. In germline, CDR1 is SGHTS, CDR2 YDEGEE. The CDR3 is CASSLGDRNFREKLFF. The DNA of the CDR3 is TGTGCCAGCAGCTTGGGGGACAGGAATTTTCGGGAAAAACTGTTTTTT. The complete variable domain, with remaining parts taken from reference TRBV5-8 and TRBJ1-4, reads EAGVTQSPTHLIKTRGQQATLRCSPISGHTSVYWYQQALGLGLQFLLWYDEGEERNRGNFPPRFSGRQFPNYSSELNVNALELEDSALYLCASSLGDRNFREKLFFGSGTQLSVL.